Presented here are 27 T cell receptor beta chains from one specimen sequenced in a study of blood T cell repertoires in COVID-19. The repertoire was sequenced with immunoSEQ multiplex PCR; TCRdb's copy has only in-frame clones and lacks some. The table has about 220,000 clones, around 75% seen once; the top ten hold around 5.4%. Sample: peripheral blood. These receptors were taken from a human donor in a cohort sampled during active COVID-19.

The table lists this clone with a few counts. CDR3 sequence reads: CASIPGGEFGYTF. The CDR3 coding sequence is TGTGCCAGCATCCCTGGGGGGGAGTTCGGCTACACCTTC. V usage is TRBV28 and J usage is TRBJ1-2, with D possibly being TRBD1 (5 bases). Germline CDR1 MDHEN, CDR2 SYDVKM. V was shortened by 7 bases and J by 8 bases, with 17 bases between the two germline ends. The CDR3 covers 13 residues.

V usage is TRBV7-2 and J usage is TRBJ2-7; 15 bases are shared with TRBD2. Trimming took 4 bases from V and 5 from J; bases not matched to a gene: 9. This CDR3 has 17 amino acids. Per the germline V gene, CDR1 is SGHTA and CDR2 is FQGNSA. CDR3: CASSSKGLAGGLNEQYF. The CDR3 region has the DNA TGTGCCAGCAGCTCGAAGGGACTAGCGGGAGGACTAAACGAGCAGTACTTC.

The J gene is TRBJ2-1, the V gene TRBV18, with TRBD1 matching over 10 bases. This CDR3 region has 16 residues. Germline CDR1 and CDR2: KGHSH and LQKENI. V was clipped by 3 bases and J by 2 bases; unmatched bases: 4. CDR3 in amino acids: CASSPGTGVPYNEQFF. CDR3 bases: TGTGCCAGCTCACCTGGGACAGGGGTTCCCTACAATGAGCAGTTCTTC. Together with reference TRBV18 and TRBJ2-1, the CDR3 gives the full variable domain: NAGVMQNPRHLVRRRGQEARLRCSPMKGHSHVYWYRQLPEEGLKFMVYLQKENIIDESGMPKERFSAEFPKEGPSILRIQQVVRGDSAAYFCASSPGTGVPYNEQFFGPGTRLTVL.

The chain joins TRBV5-4 to TRBJ2-7, with D perhaps matching TRBD2 (6 bases). The CDR3 extends over 13 amino acids. The V gene's germline CDR1 is SGHNT and CDR2 YYREEE (reference sequence). The ends were cut back, 4 bases at V and 3 bases at J, with 11 bases in the middle. CDR3 sequence reads: CASSRDGSYEQYF. The CDR3 DNA follows: TGTGCCAGCAGCCGGGACGGGAGCTACGAGCAGTACTTC.

This chain joins TRBV4-1 and TRBJ2-7, with 11 bases matching TRBD2. J gave up 2 bases and V 3 bases, and 9 bases lay outside the gene matches. This CDR3 comprises 17 residues. From germline, CDR1 is MGHRA and CDR2 YSYEKL. This CDR3 is CASSQDQKLAGAYEQYF. The CDR3, as DNA: TGCGCCAGCAGCCAGGATCAAAAACTAGCGGGAGCCTACGAGCAGTACTTC.

This clone has a single count. V usage is TRBV9 and J usage is TRBJ1-2, with 8 positions matching TRBD1. Germline CDR1 is SGDLS and CDR2 is YYNGEE. V dropped 4 bases and J dropped 7; count of bases not matched to a gene: 9. The CDR3 is 14 residues long. CDR3 sequence reads: CASSPGAGGSGYTF. CDR3 nucleotides: TGTGCCAGCAGCCCCGGGGCAGGGGGCAGTGGCTACACCTTC. Complete variable domain (other parts from reference TRBV9 and TRBJ1-2): DSGVTQTPKHLITATGQRVTLRCSPRSGDLSVYWYQQSLDQGLQFLIQYYNGEERAKGNILERFSAQQFPDLHSELNLSSLELGDSALYFCASSPGAGGSGYTFGSGTRLTVV.

The table lists this clone with a few counts. The V and J genes are TRBV28 and TRBJ2-6; D uncertain. This CDR3 has 17 amino acids. The germline V gene has CDR1 MDHEN and CDR2 SYDVKM. V was shortened by 7 bases and J by 0 bases, with 16 bases between the two germline ends. The CDR3 nucleotides read TGTGCCAGCACCTCCCTTAGAAGACTCTCTGGGGCCAACGTCCTGACTTTC. Its protein product is CASTSLRRLSGANVLTF.

The CDR3 DNA reads as TGTGCCAGCAGTAAATGGGAGGCTAGCAATGAGCAGTTCTTC. Its translation is CASSKWEASNEQFF. The J gene is TRBJ2-1, the V gene TRBV6-2 or TRBV6-3; D perhaps matches TRBD2 (6 bases). There are 14 residues in the CDR3. V was pared by 5 bases and J by 6 bases, with 14 bases between. Germline V gene lookup returns CDR1 MNHEY and CDR2 SVGEGT.

This clone was detected only a few times. This chain uses TRBV30 with TRBJ2-7; D may be TRBD2 (5 bases). V was pared by 2 bases and J by 4 bases, with 15 bases between. This CDR3 contains 14 residues. Germline CDR1 and CDR2: GTSNPN and SVGIG (reference sequence). This CDR3 is CAWSRVLASYEQYF. The CDR3 DNA is TGTGCCTGGAGTAGGGTGTTAGCGTCTTACGAGCAGTACTTC.

V is TRBV27 and J is TRBJ2-1, with 12 nucleotides matching TRBD1. The length of the CDR3 is 14 residues. Germline V lookup: CDR1 MNHEY, CDR2 SMNVEV (reference sequence). J lost 8 bases, V lost 5 bases, and 4 bases had no gene match. The CDR3 protein is CASSRDRGRYEQFF. The DNA of the CDR3 is TGTGCCAGCAGTAGGGACAGGGGGCGGTATGAGCAGTTCTTC.

The V and J genes are TRBV18 and TRBJ2-7; D may be TRBD2 (6 bases). Germline V gives CDR1 KGHSH, CDR2 LQKENI. The V end was cut by 3 bases, the J end by 5 bases, with 14 bases between. CDR3 size: 14 residues. The CDR3: CASSPNRLEHEQYF. CDR3 sequence (DNA): TGTGCCAGCTCACCCAACCGACTAGAGCACGAGCAGTACTTC.

The chain couples TRBV3-1 (or the pseudogene TRBV3-2) to TRBJ2-3, with 7 bases aligning to TRBD2. There are 16 residues in the CDR3. Trimming removed 1 base from V and 6 bases from J; junction bases left unmatched: 10. The germline V gene has CDR1 LGHDT and CDR2 YNNKEL (reference sequence). CDR3 DNA: TGTGCCAGCAGCCAAGTTATGAGGGAGGGCCGGGATACGCAGTATTTT. Residues: CASSQVMREGRDTQYF.

This clone has only one observation. CDR3 bases: TGTGCCTGGACAGGGGGCGATGAAGCTTTCTTT. The encoded protein is CAWTGGDEAFF. V gene TRBV30 combines with J gene TRBJ1-1; 8 bases fit TRBD1. Per the germline V gene, CDR1 is GTSNPN and CDR2 is SVGIG (reference sequence). V dropped 4 bases and J dropped 7; count of bases not matched to a gene: 2. The CDR3 is 11 residues long.

The chain carries TRBV28 and TRBJ2-7; weak D call: TRBD2 (5 bases). This CDR3 comprises 12 residues. Looked up from germline, CDR1 is MDHEN and CDR2 is SYDVKM. The ends were cut back, 3 bases at V and 5 bases at J, with 8 bases in the middle. CDR3 loop: CASSLARDEQYF. The CDR3 DNA sequence: TGTGCCAGCAGTTTGGCGAGGGACGAGCAGTACTTC.

The chain combines TRBV6-5 with TRBJ1-2; TRBD1 matches 10 bases. This CDR3 contains 15 residues. The germline gives CDR1 MNHEY, CDR2 SVGAGI. The V gene end was trimmed by 5 bases and the J gene end by 1 base; junction bases not matched to a gene: 4. CDR3 in DNA: TGTGCCAGCAGTCAGGGACAGGGGATTAACTATGGCTACACCTTC. As protein: CASSQGQGINYGYTF.

The genes are TRBV27 and TRBJ2-7; weak D call: TRBD1 (6 bases). Trimming took off 6 bases at V and 5 bases at J, with 26 bases between the two ends. The CDR3 has 17 amino acids. Germline CDR1 MNHEY, CDR2 SMNVEV (reference sequence). DNA for the CDR3: TGTGCCAGCAGGTTAGGGGCCGGGACAATGGGTATCCACGAGCAGTACTTC. It codes for CASRLGAGTMGIHEQYF.

The chain joins TRBV6-5 to TRBJ2-1; D might be TRBD2 (5 bases). CDR3 length: 15 amino acids. Germline V gene lookup returns CDR1 MNHEY and CDR2 SVGAGI. V lost 6 bases and J 7 bases, leaving 19 bases between the germline ends. CDR3 DNA sequence: TGTGCCAGCAGCCAGACCGGACGACTAAAGAATGAGCAGTTCTTC. This translates into CASSQTGRLKNEQFF.

Here the CDR3 reads CASSLRGGQGAIETQYF. The CDR3, as DNA: TGTGCCAGCAGCTTAAGAGGAGGACAGGGGGCGATCGAGACCCAGTACTTC. This rearrangement joins TRBV7-6 to TRBJ2-5, with 11 bases that match TRBD1. This CDR3 comprises 17 residues. The V gene's germline CDR1 is SGHVS and CDR2 FNYEAQ. V gave up 2 bases and J gave up 5 bases; unmatched junction bases: 10.

This clone was detected once. The V call is TRBV28, the J call TRBJ1-6; TRBD1 matches at 7 bases. Germline assignment: CDR1 MDHEN and CDR2 SYDVKM. V lost 6 bases, J lost 7 bases, and 9 bases stayed unmatched. The CDR3 spans 15 residues. The CDR3 loop reads CASSNRQGSNSPLHF. DNA of the CDR3: TGTGCCAGCAGCAATCGACAGGGAAGCAATTCACCCCTCCACTTT.

Only a few counts were recorded for this clone. A far larger clone lies a single base away; this is likely a read error. The V gene is TRBV2, the J gene TRBJ1-1, with 9 bases matching TRBD1. The germline gives CDR1 SNHLY, CDR2 FYNNEI. This CDR3 has 14 residues. After removal of 4 bases from V and 0 bases from J, the junction contained 0 bases not matched to a gene. CDR3 DNA sequence: TGTGCCAGCAGTGGGACAGGGGTGAACACTGAAGCTTTCTTT. It specifies CASSGTGVNTEAFF.

The chain joins TRBV6-5 to TRBJ1-6; no clear D. The CDR3 is 11 amino acids. Looked up from germline, CDR1 is MNHEY and CDR2 is SVGAGI. The V end was cut by 6 bases, the J end by 9 bases, with 6 bases between. The CDR3 DNA reads as TGTGCCAGCAGCCTCCCTTCACCCCTCCACTTT. This encodes CASSLPSPLHF.

In this sample, this clone turned up a few times. This sequence joins TRBV28 and TRBJ2-2; a possible D gene is TRBD1 (6 bases). There are 14 residues in the CDR3. The germline V and J ends were trimmed by 6 bases and 0 bases, with 8 bases remaining between them. CDR1 and CDR2 from the germline V gene are MDHEN and SYDVKM. This CDR3 reads CASSGTSNTGELFF. The CDR3, as DNA: TGTGCCAGCAGCGGGACATCGAACACCGGGGAGCTGTTTTTT.

The chain has TRBV7-7 and TRBJ2-3; 7 bases line up with TRBD1. The CDR3 loop spans 15 amino acids. Per germline, CDR1 SSHAT and CDR2 FNYEAQ (reference sequence). Germline trimming cut 0 bases from V and 2 bases from J; bases unmatched to any gene: 2. The DNA for the CDR3 is TGTGCCAGCAGCTTAGCCGGGACAGCCACAGATACGCAGTATTTT. Protein product: CASSLAGTATDTQYF.

The J gene is TRBJ2-7, the V gene TRBV28; 12 bases are a match to TRBD2. Trimming at V came to 6 bases and at J to 3 bases, leaving 6 bases not matched to a gene. The CDR3 is 15 residues long. Germline V gene lookup returns CDR1 MDHEN and CDR2 SYDVKM. The CDR3 loop is CASRIGLAGFYEQYF. CDR3 bases: TGTGCCAGCAGGATAGGACTAGCGGGATTCTACGAGCAGTACTTC.

V usage is TRBV5-6 and J usage is TRBJ1-6; 7 bases agree with TRBD1. The CDR3 spans 13 residues. The J segment lost 16 bases and the V segment lost 4 bases, leaving 11 bases of the junction unmatched. The V gene's germline CDR1 is SGHDT and CDR2 YYEEEE. The CDR3 coding sequence is TGTGCCAGCAGCACGGGGGACAGATCCTTACTCCACTTT. Translating it yields CASSTGDRSLLHF.

This rearrangement joins TRBV3-1 (or the pseudogene TRBV3-2) to TRBJ1-5; a weak D match, TRBD1 (6 bases). Trimming pared 1 base from V and 9 bases from J, leaving 10 bases between. Germline V gene data show CDR1 as LGHDT and CDR2 as YNNKEL (reference sequence). This CDR3 has 13 amino acids. CDR3 in amino acids: CASSQADSGPQHF. CDR3 coding DNA: TGTGCCAGCAGCCAAGCGGACAGTGGGCCCCAGCATTTT.

The CDR3 DNA sequence: TGTGCCAGTTTATTACCCCCGGGACAGGGGGCCGGCGGGGAGCTGTTTTTT. Protein: CASLLPPGQGAGGELFF. The rearrangement joins TRBV28 to TRBJ2-2, with 12 positions matching TRBD1. Germline CDR1 reads MDHEN; CDR2 reads SYDVKM. V was pared by 9 bases and J by 7 bases, with 15 bases of the junction left unmatched. The CDR3 is 17 residues long.